This paragraph covers one T cell receptor beta chain sequence. Its antigen has not been determined. The sample holds no much larger clone one base away, and base qualities are not on file. The sample is drawn from a study of T cell responses to AZD1222 COVID-19 vaccine (dated by TCRdb to about 2021). As for the study more broadly: AZD1222 recipients whose second dose came at about 4 weeks and those whose second dose came at about 12 weeks were combined into one group, since spike-specific TCR depth and breadth did not differ between the two schedules. A total of approximately 230 trial participants underwent TCR sequencing, of whom approximately 210 received two doses of AZD1222 and some 26 received two doses of the MenACWY control vaccine. Enrollment into the trials was organized by age into subgroups of 18-55, 56-69 and 70-plus years, and those subgroups contained about 160, 30 and 59 TCR-sequenced participants, respectively. The paper's findings and limits, for the study overall: Most participants were white British and females outnumbered males, and the authors suggested that clonal diversity may have been underestimated. The 56-69-year group was small, and its depth increase did not reach significance, likely because of low power. CD4 TCRs associated with the vaccine covered the entire spike protein, and the dominant responses were in regions 160-218 and 743-854. Only a handful of AZD1222 recipients were SARS-CoV-2 seropositive at baseline, limiting conclusions about previously exposed vaccinees. After two AZD1222 doses, spike-specific TCR breadth and depth were significantly higher than at day 0 and than in MenACWY recipients. Reportedly, close to half of the unique spike-specific TCRs recognized epitopes lying outside the regions that are mutated in the B.1.351 and B.1.1.7 variants. No day 14 peak-response samples were available, so repertoires were characterized only after the peak T cell response.

The germline V gene supplies CDR1 SGHTA and CDR2 FQGNSA. Trimming leaves V shorter by 4 bases and J shorter by 10 bases, with the junction holding 5 bases beyond the gene matches. The CDR3 numbers 13 residues from cysteine through phenylalanine. Just the 39-base CDR3 DNA is kept, in frame starting at base 1. The CDR3 regions of human TCRbeta chains were analyzed by immunosequencing. The original methods were these. Repertoire TCRs were checked for matches against a reference library of SARS-CoV-2-specific TCRs that had been generated using the MIRA antigen-specificity platform. Breadth meant the fraction of unique TCRs that were SARS-CoV-2-associated, whereas depth meant the fraction of total T cells that were SARS-CoV-2-associated. Using the MIRA data, each spike-specific TCR was assigned both to the spike region to which the TCR was reactive and to a CD4 or CD8 class. Log10-transformed breadth and depth values were compared by one-way ANOVA with Sidak's multiple comparisons tests. In TCRdb, the immuneACCESS table is reduced to in-frame sequences with V and J assigned. These tables do not hold every clone; where another copy was compared, an unresolved V gene accounts for under half, and the others remain unexplained. V and J calls and clone size are given by that table; D and trimming were obtained from the DNA. This sample lists some 86,000 clones; 70% to 85% were detected once. In total, the top ten clones hold 21% of the sample.

Per the publication, the time point label means: baseline before first vaccination. Samples from vaccinated people were obtained from the UK trials COV001 and COV002, which included a single-blind randomized controlled phase 2/3 trial of AZD1222 (ChAdOx1 nCoV-19) in healthy adults. For TCRbeta chain sequencing, PBMC samples from trial participants were taken at day 0 and at day 28 after the second dose. This receptor was obtained from an adult in good health. The V gene is TRBV7-2 and the J gene is TRBJ1-3; 9 junctional bases match TRBD1. Sample: peripheral blood, taken on day 0 of AZD1222 vaccination. At the DNA level, the sequence is TGTGCCAGCAGCTCGGGACAGGGTCGGACCATATATTTT. Its protein reads: CASSSGQGRTIYF.